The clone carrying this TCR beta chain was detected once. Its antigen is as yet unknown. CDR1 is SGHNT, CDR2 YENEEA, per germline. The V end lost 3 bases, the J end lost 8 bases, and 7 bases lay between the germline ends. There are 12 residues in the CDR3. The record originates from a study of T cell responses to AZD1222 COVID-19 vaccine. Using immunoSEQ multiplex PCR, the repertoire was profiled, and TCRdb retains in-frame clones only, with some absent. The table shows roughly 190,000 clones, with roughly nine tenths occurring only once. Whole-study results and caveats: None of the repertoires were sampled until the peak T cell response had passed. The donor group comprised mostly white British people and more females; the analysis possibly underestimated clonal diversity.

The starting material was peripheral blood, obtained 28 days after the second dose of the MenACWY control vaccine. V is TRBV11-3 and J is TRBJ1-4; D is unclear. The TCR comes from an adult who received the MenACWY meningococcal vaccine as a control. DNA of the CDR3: TGTGCCAGCAGCTTTCCGGGAGAAAAACTGTTTTTT. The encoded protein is CASSFPGEKLFF.